This TCR beta chain is drawn from a study of blood T cell repertoires in COVID-19. Assay used: immunoSEQ multiplex PCR; TCRdb lists only in-frame clones, some missing. The sample consists of just under 50,000 clones, roughly 88% of them appearing once. Trimming cost V 5 bases and J 2 bases; bases outside gene matches: 8. The CDR3 totals 15 residues. Germline V CDR1 and CDR2: LNHDA, SQIVND (reference sequence). This clonotype was obtained from a human donor in a cohort sampled during active COVID-19. The chain has TRBV19 and TRBJ1-1; TRBD1 matches 7 bases. The sequencing input was peripheral blood. The CDR3 reads CASSELGTANTEAFF. CDR3 in DNA: TGTGCCAGTAGTGAACTTGGGACAGCTAACACTGAAGCTTTCTTT.